Listed here are 5 T cell receptor beta chains from one sample, sequenced in a study of T cell responses to AZD1222 COVID-19 vaccine. Here immunoSEQ multiplex PCR was the method, and the copy in TCRdb shows in-frame clones only, minus some. The data show approximately 180,000 clones, with roughly 92% seen just once and less than 4.5% held by the top ten. This specimen consisted of peripheral blood, obtained 28 days after the second dose of the MenACWY control vaccine. The source of these receptors is an adult who received the MenACWY meningococcal vaccine as a control.

V is TRBV10-3 and J is TRBJ1-5; 10 bases fit TRBD1. Germline loops: CDR1 ENHRY, CDR2 SYGVKD. This CDR3 contains 15 residues. V shed 6 bases and J 1 base; nucleotides not matched to a gene: 3. The CDR3 sequence is CAISRDRGSNQPQHF. CDR3 DNA sequence: TGTGCCATCAGCCGGGACAGGGGAAGCAATCAGCCCCAGCATTTT.

The J gene is TRBJ1-5, the V gene TRBV6-1, with no clear D. Germline CDR1 reads MNHNS; CDR2 reads SASEGT. With 1 base removed from V and 3 bases from J, the gap between germline ends came to 7 bases. The CDR3 is 14 amino acids. The DNA of the CDR3 is TGTGCCAGCAGTGAAGGAAACCCCAATCAGCCCCAGCATTTT. It codes for CASSEGNPNQPQHF.

With respect to this clone: This CDR3 fails to terminate in the conserved phenylalanine or tryptophan, so it likely reflects a read error. The limits of the CDR3 on the DNA are not certain, so only TCRdb's listed CDR3 is given. The chain's CDR3 is CASSLGSDRAL. The V gene is TRBV6-2 or TRBV6-3, the J gene TRBJ2-7; TRBD1 reflects the table's D call only, with no check against the DNA. The germline V gene encodes CDR1 MNHEY and CDR2 SVGEGT. The CDR3 length is 11 residues, termini included.

This chain connects TRBV9 to TRBJ1-3; 8 bases match TRBD1. The V and J ends lost 2 bases and 1 base, in that order; junction bases with no gene match: 5. CDR3 length: 16 residues. The germline gives CDR1 SGDLS, CDR2 YYNGEE. CDR3 residues: CASSVKTGVSGNTIYF. The CDR3 coding sequence is TGTGCCAGCAGCGTTAAGACAGGGGTGTCTGGAAACACCATATATTTT.

The chain joins TRBV7-2 to TRBJ1-6; 12 positions match TRBD1. Germline trimming cut 5 bases from V and 9 bases from J; bases unmatched to any gene: 17. The CDR3 has 19 amino acids. Looked up from germline, CDR1 is SGHTA and CDR2 is FQGNSA. The CDR3 DNA is TGTGCCAGCAGCCGCCGGGGCCCAAGAGAGGGACAGGGGGCTTCACCCCTCCACTTT. The encoded protein is CASSRRGPREGQGASPLHF.